This TCR beta chain came from a study of OX40 agonist ivuxolimab in advanced cancers. Study background: Patient treatment consisted of intravenous ivuxolimab administration every 2 weeks at 0.01 to 10 mg/kg.

Turning to this clone: Antigen specificity is unknown.

Broader study findings: Expanded clones tended on average to be more numerous among CD8+ T cells than CD4+.

Here immunoSEQ multiplex PCR was the method, and the copy in TCRdb shows in-frame clones only, minus some. The sample yields under 80,000 clones, 85% to 90% seen once. Excluded were patients having autoimmune disease history or systemic immunosuppression. CDR1 and CDR2 from the germline V gene are SQVTM and ANQGSEA. The CDR3 length is 15 residues. Trimming took 2 bases from V and 10 from J, leaving 21 bases between them. This TCR was recovered from an adult with an advanced solid tumor such as melanoma, head and neck, liver or kidney cancer. The material was CD4+ or CD8+ T cells sorted from blood, obtained in a trial of the OX40 agonist ivuxolimab. The rearrangement links TRBV29-1 to TRBJ2-1, with D possibly TRBD1 on 5 matching bases. The chain's CDR3 is CSVEMAGKLSWEQFF. The CDR3 coding sequence is TGCAGCGTTGAAATGGCAGGGAAATTGTCATGGGAGCAGTTCTTC.